This is a list of T cell receptor beta chains from one sample in a study of Ad26.COV2.S vaccination and SARS-CoV-2 variants. Profiled with immunoSEQ multiplex PCR; TCRdb holds only in-frame clones, not every one. The sample holds about 480,000 clones, around nine tenths seen once. The sequencing used peripheral blood, collected in a trial of Ad26.COV2.S vaccine versus placebo. These receptors all stem from a person between 18 and 65 years old who received the Ad26.COV2.S COVID-19 vaccine or a placebo. CDR3s include the opening cysteine and the closing phenylalanine or tryptophan. The order of the fields is clone size, J gene, D gene, V gene, CDR3 DNA, CDR3 protein. A D gene is named only where the DNA matches it firmly. Clone size is shown for a subset of rows, as once, few, many or a class of expanded clone.

>NA|TRBJ2-3|NA|TRBV19
TGTGCCAGTAGCCCCTCAACTCGGTCGGATACGCAGTATTTT
CASSPSTRSDTQYF
>NA|TRBJ2-3|NA|TRBV5-1
TGCGCCAGCAGCTTGGATGGGGCCAGAGATACGCAGTATTTT
CASSLDGARDTQYF
>NA|TRBJ1-4|NA|TRBV28
NA
CASTSDFNEKLFF
>NA|TRBJ1-2|TRBD1|TRBV5-6
TGTGCCAGCAGCTTGGACAGGGGCGGAGGCTACACCTTC
CASSLDRGGGYTF
>NA|TRBJ2-2|TRBD1|TRBV19
TGTGCCACCGGAAAGGGACAGGGGACGAACACCGGGGAGCTGTTTTTT
CATGKGQGTNTGELFF
>once|TRBJ1-2|TRBD1|TRBV4-3
TGCGCCAGCAGCCAAGAGCCCAGGGGGGGTGGGTATGGCTACACCTTC
CASSQEPRGGGYGYTF
>NA|TRBJ2-1|NA|TRBV7-2
TGTGCCAGCAGCTTAGCCCACACCGTGGGGTATGAGCAGTTCTTC
CASSLAHTVGYEQFF
>NA|TRBJ1-1|NA|TRBV27
TGTGCCAGCAGCAGGGTCTGGGACACTGAAGCTTTCTTT
CASSRVWDTEAFF
>NA|TRBJ1-1|NA|TRBV16
TGTGCCAGCAGCCAATGGCGCAACACTGAAGCTTTCTTT
CASSQWRNTEAFF
>NA|TRBJ2-5|TRBD2|TRBV9
TGTGCCAGCAGCGTAGAAGGGGGACTAGCACCTCAAGAGACCCAGTACTTC
CASSVEGGLAPQETQYF
>NA|TRBJ2-3|TRBD1|TRBV28
TGTGCCAGCACCGCCGGGACAGAACTAGCAGATACGCAGTATTTT
CASTAGTELADTQYF
>NA|TRBJ2-7|TRBD1|TRBV10-1
TGCGCCAGCAGTGTTGGACAGGGTGCCGGGGTGTGGGCGCTCTACGAGCAGTACTTC
CASSVGQGAGVWALYEQYF
>NA|TRBJ1-2|TRBD1|TRBV29-1
TGCAGCGTTGCCGGGGAACGACAGGGTAGCTATGGCTACACCTTC
CSVAGERQGSYGYTF
>NA|TRBJ2-7|TRBD2|TRBV14
TGTGCCAGCAGCCAGAGAGAGACTAGCCGGGAGCAGTACTTC
CASSQRETSREQYF
>NA|TRBJ1-3|NA|TRBV7-2
TGTGCCAGCAGCTCGCGCTCTGGAAACACCATATATTTT
CASSSRSGNTIYF